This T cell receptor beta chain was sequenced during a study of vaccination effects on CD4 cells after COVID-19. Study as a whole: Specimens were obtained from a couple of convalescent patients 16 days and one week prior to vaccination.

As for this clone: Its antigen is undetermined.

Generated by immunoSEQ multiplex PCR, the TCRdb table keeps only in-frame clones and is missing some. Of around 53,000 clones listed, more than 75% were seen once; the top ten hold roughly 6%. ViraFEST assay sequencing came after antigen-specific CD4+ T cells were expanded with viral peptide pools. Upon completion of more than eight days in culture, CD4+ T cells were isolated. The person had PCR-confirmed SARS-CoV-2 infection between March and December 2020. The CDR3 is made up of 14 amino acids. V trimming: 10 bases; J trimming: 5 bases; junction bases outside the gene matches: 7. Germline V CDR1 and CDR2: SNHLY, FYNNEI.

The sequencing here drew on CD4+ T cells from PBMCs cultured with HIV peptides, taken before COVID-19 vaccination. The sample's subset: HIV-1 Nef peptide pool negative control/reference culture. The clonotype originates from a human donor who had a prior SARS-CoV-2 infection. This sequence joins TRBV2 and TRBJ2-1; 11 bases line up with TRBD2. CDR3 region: CATRGTSGDNEQFF. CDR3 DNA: TGTGCCACCCGAGGGACTAGCGGCGACAATGAGCAGTTCTTC.